This section outlines one TCR beta chain sequence together with its context. With 4 bases removed from V and 5 bases from J, the gap between germline ends came to 11 bases. Germline-derived CDR1 and CDR2 are KGHSH and LQKENI. The CDR3 covers 13 residues. These data come from a study of control samples from healthy donors and cancer patients. Data came from immunoSEQ multiplex PCR; TCRdb stores just in-frame clones and leaves some out. The repertoire includes some 150,000 clones, roughly 91% of them detected once, and over 1.2% sits in the top ten. The receptor was derived from a woman aged 25 to 39 in good health. The gene calls are TRBV18 and TRBJ2-5, with a tentative D call TRBD1 (5 bases). The specimen was blood. The CDR3 DNA reads TGTGCCAGCTCACAGGGGATGGAGGAGACCCAGTACTTC. Its protein product is CASSQGMEETQYF.